This record looks at one T cell receptor beta chain sequence and its context. The antigen is not known. Some clones are missing from TCRdb's copy, which holds only in-frame ones; the method was immunoSEQ multiplex PCR. Of around 50,000 clones listed, around nine tenths were seen once; the top ten hold 15% to 20%. This sample was included in a study of radiotherapy plus CTLA-4 blockade in lung cancer. Overall study findings and caveats: In blood, early T cell clone dynamics reportedly predicted response best, together with interferon-beta.

CDR3 length equals 18 residues. CDR1 is MNHNS and CDR2 is SASEGT in the germline V gene. The V segment lost 3 bases and the J segment 4 bases; nucleotides outside the gene matches: 15. Treatment of patients with chemo-refractory metastatic non-small-cell lung cancer consisted of focal radiation plus CTLA-4 blockade with ipilimumab. The chain is built from TRBV6-1 and TRBJ2-3; 8 bases match TRBD1. This receptor was obtained from a human donor with non-small cell lung cancer that progressed on radiotherapy plus ipilimumab. Some clones in this sample may be carry-over from other donors' samples. Sequencing was performed on peripheral blood, taken from a patient treated with radiotherapy plus ipilimumab. The CDR3 coding sequence is TGTGCCAGCAGTGAGGGTCTATTCCAGGGGGCTTGGTCAGATACGCAGTATTTT. Its translation is CASSEGLFQGAWSDTQYF.